This TCR beta chain comes out of a study of Ad26.COV2.S vaccination and SARS-CoV-2 variants. The CDR3 contains 15 residues. Germline V lookup: CDR1 SGHVS, CDR2 FNYEAQ. V lost 1 base and J lost 7, with 14 bases in between. The treatment was: around 19 received Ad26.COV2.S at low or high dose, single or two shots; about five received placebo; per-sample allocation not given. Day 63 following the first vaccine or placebo injection was when the samples were taken. Profiled with immunoSEQ multiplex PCR; TCRdb holds only in-frame clones, not every one. Found here are about 320,000 clones, 90% of them singletons; the top ten hold around 5.5%.

Sequenced here: peripheral blood, sampled in a trial of Ad26.COV2.S vaccine versus placebo. The V gene is TRBV7-6, the J gene TRBJ2-1; D gene uncertain. The source of this sequence is a person between 18 and 65 years old who received the Ad26.COV2.S COVID-19 vaccine or a placebo. The CDR3 protein is CASSLESLVGNEQFF. The CDR3 region has the DNA TGTGCCAGCAGCTTAGAGAGTCTAGTAGGGAATGAGCAGTTCTTC.